This is a list of T cell receptor beta chains from one sample in a study of T cells in Graves' hyperthyroidism and ophthalmopathy. TCRdb ran MiXCR on the multiplex PCR reads and lists one entry per CDR3 protein. The data show about 350,000 distinct CDR3 sequences, approximately 15% seen once. Specimen: blood. These TCRs come from a woman in her 30s with Graves' hyperthyroidism. Both conserved end residues are part of each CDR3. A D gene is named only where the DNA matches it firmly.

CASSFLSGSGTDTQYF	TRBD2	TRBJ2-3	TRBV5-1
CASSLAGGEGYNEQFF	.	TRBJ2-1	TRBV5-1
CASSPPDYGYTF	.	TRBJ1-2	TRBV11-2
CASSFLPGGGPGETQYF	.	TRBJ2-5	TRBV28
CASSSASGQSRIPSGYYEQYF	.	TRBJ2-7	TRBV28
CSARSGNSRGELFF	.	TRBJ2-2	TRBV20-1
CASSLVSGQLNTEAFF	.	TRBJ1-1	TRBV5-1
CASRDPTISSYEQYF	.	TRBJ2-7	TRBV28
CASSWDRPDQPQHF	TRBD1	TRBJ1-5	TRBV5-1
CASSQASWGGITDTQYF	.	TRBJ2-3	TRBV3-1
CASSQVHLTGTPSYNEQFF	.	TRBJ2-1	TRBV3-1
CASSLSSPGTDTQYF	.	TRBJ2-3	TRBV7-2
CASGVAGGSTNTQYF	TRBD2	TRBJ2-3	TRBV2
CASGLVYDTQYF	.	TRBJ2-3	TRBV12-5
CASRWEEGAPNTGELFF	.	TRBJ2-2	TRBV2
CAIDRGLTGELFF	TRBD1	TRBJ2-2	TRBV6-1
CASSERVGIAKNIQYF	.	TRBJ2-4	TRBV2
CASSLNIQGALEGQPQHF	TRBD1	TRBJ1-5	TRBV4-2
CAWSPGTSGSTDTQYF	TRBD2	TRBJ2-3	TRBV30
CASRGGLAKYQETQYF	.	TRBJ2-5	TRBV2
CASRGVGSPLHF	.	TRBJ1-6	TRBV6-1
CASSLGGVMPQHF	.	TRBJ1-5	TRBV7-9
CASSFETVYEQYF	.	TRBJ2-7	TRBV7-9
CASSQTPTAGANVLTF	.	TRBJ2-6	TRBV4-2
CASSYSHWGSGNYGYTF	.	TRBJ1-2	TRBV6-6
CASSPTVMPWTGPTDTQYF	TRBD1	TRBJ2-3	TRBV28
CSVESGGGYTF	.	TRBJ1-2	TRBV29-1
CASSGGYLDSQPQHF	.	TRBJ1-5	TRBV9
CASSPPGIHEQYF	.	TRBJ2-7	TRBV28
CASSSRGTSSEQFF	.	TRBJ2-1	TRBV7-8
CSVEPLAGGKYNEQFF	TRBD2	TRBJ2-1	TRBV29-1
CAISESPQGINEQYF	.	TRBJ2-7	TRBV10-3
CASSFFADQVGELFF	.	TRBJ2-2	TRBV27
CASSLGVSGDSYEQYF	.	TRBJ2-7	TRBV5-1
CSPSLTGDTQYF	TRBD1	TRBJ2-3	TRBV29-1
CASSEVAGGGTGELFF	TRBD2	TRBJ2-2	TRBV2
CASSLGLDTFRDTQYF	TRBD2	TRBJ2-3	TRBV7-8
CASSVDGLADGYTF	.	TRBJ1-2	TRBV9
CASTAGGASVRTDTQYF	TRBD1	TRBJ2-3	TRBV2
CASSVGQSGSGTQYF	.	TRBJ2-5	TRBV9
CATSASRGFGYTF	TRBD1	TRBJ1-2	TRBV24-1
CASSRGLGGTPLHF	.	TRBJ1-6	TRBV5-1